This is a list of T cell receptor beta chains from one sample in a study of cytomegalovirus exposure and HLA in healthy donors. The method was immunoSEQ multiplex PCR; TCRdb's version includes in-frame clones alone and lacks a portion of them. The repertoire holds more than 110,000 clones, just over 85% seen once, with 6.5% to 8.5% in the top ten. Material for sequencing was PBMCs. These receptors were taken from a woman between 18 and 29 years old in good health and CMV-seropositive. Both conserved end residues are part of each CDR3. Each record gives: V gene, J gene, D gene, clone size, CDR3 protein, CDR3 DNA. The D gene is left open where the match is weak. Size values are once, few and many counts, or a class for expanded clones, and some rows have none.

TRBV5-5	TRBJ1-6	NA	NA	CASSFMGQNSPLHF	TGTGCCAGCAGCTTTATGGGCCAAAATTCACCCCTCCACTTT
TRBV7-9	TRBJ2-5	TRBD1	NA	CASSTGQGADWGETQYF	TGTGCCAGCAGCACCGGACAGGGGGCAGATTGGGGAGAGACCCAGTACTTC
TRBV27	TRBJ1-6	NA	NA	CASSLLWGNSPLHF	TGTGCCAGCAGTTTACTCTGGGGCAATTCACCCCTCCACTTT
TRBV28	TRBJ1-1	NA	NA	CASSLAGGHTEAFF	TGTGCCAGCAGTTTAGCGGGGGGCCACACTGAAGCTTTCTTT
TRBV7-6	TRBJ2-1	TRBD2	NA	CASSSGGGGSYNEQFF	TGTGCCAGCAGTAGCGGCGGGGGGGGATCCTACAATGAGCAGTTCTTC
TRBV7-6	TRBJ2-3	TRBD1	NA	CASSPRQGESSDTQYF	TGTGCCAGCAGCCCCCGCCAGGGGGAGTCTTCAGATACGCAGTATTTT
TRBV10-2	TRBJ1-2	TRBD1	NA	CAGAQPAGQGNYGYTF	TGCGCCGGGGCCCAGCCCGCAGGACAGGGAAACTATGGCTACACCTTC
TRBV11-2	TRBJ2-7	TRBD2	NA	CASSFGLAGSYEQYF	TGTGCCAGCAGCTTTGGACTAGCGGGGTCCTACGAGCAGTACTTC
TRBV7-2	TRBJ1-4	NA	once	CASSLSTRTTNEKLFF	TGTGCCAGCAGCTTATCAACCAGGACAACTAATGAAAAACTGTTTTTT
TRBV10-3	TRBJ2-2	NA	NA	CAIRAPSNTGELFF	TGTGCCATCAGGGCTCCCTCGAACACCGGGGAGCTGTTTTTT
TRBV7-3	TRBJ1-6	TRBD1	NA	CASSLDRASALHF	TGTGCCAGCAGCTTAGACAGGGCTTCGGCCCTCCACTTT
TRBV5-5	TRBJ2-7	TRBD1	NA	CASSLGDRIYEQYF	TGTGCCAGCAGCTTGGGGGACAGGATCTACGAGCAGTACTTC
TRBV7-9	TRBJ1-5	NA	NA	CASSRGQISNQPQHF	TGTGCCAGCAGCCGAGGACAGATTAGCAATCAGCCCCAGCATTTT
TRBV2	TRBJ1-2	NA	NA	CASSEERLRNNYGYTF	TGTGCCAGCAGTGAAGAGCGACTGCGGAATAACTATGGCTACACCTTC
TRBV5-1	TRBJ1-4	TRBD1	many	CASSGSGTVNEKLFF	TGCGCCAGCAGCGGCTCCGGGACAGTTAATGAAAAACTGTTTTTT
TRBV10-3	TRBJ2-7	NA	NA	CAIQGGSSYEQYF	TGTGCCATCCAGGGTGGATCGTCCTACGAGCAGTACTTC
TRBV4-2	TRBJ1-5	NA	NA	CASSQAIDQPQHF	TGTGCCAGCAGCCAAGCCATTGATCAGCCCCAGCATTTT
TRBV9	TRBJ2-7	TRBD2	NA	CASSVDGRASYEQYF	TGTGCCAGCAGCGTAGATGGGAGGGCATCCTACGAGCAGTACTTC